This T cell receptor (beta chain) was captured by sequencing in a study of radiation and T cells in renal cell carcinoma. CDR1 SGDLS and CDR2 YYNGEE come from the germline V gene. Deletions cut 0 bases from V and 2 bases from J, with 10 bases between. This CDR3 has 15 amino acids. Data came from immunoSEQ multiplex PCR; TCRdb stores just in-frame clones and leaves some out. The data show 60,000 or so clones, with 60% to 85% seen just once and about 6.4% held by the top ten. In regard to this clone: In the same sample, other DNA sequences code for this CDR3.

Described time point: blood 4 weeks post-SBRT, at nephrectomy. This sample's treatment: 15 Gy SBRT to primary tumor, nephrectomy 4 weeks later. Nephrectomy followed 15 Gy stereotactic body radiation by 4 weeks. The sequences come from blood, collected from a patient whose treatment included radiotherapy and nephrectomy. V is TRBV9 and J is TRBJ2-3, with D possibly TRBD2 on 6 matching bases. The sequence was collected from a man aged 55 to 70 with renal cell carcinoma. This CDR3 reads CASSVGTGDTDTQYF. In nucleotides, the CDR3 is TGTGCCAGCAGCGTAGGGACGGGAGACACAGATACGCAGTATTTT.